This entry features one T cell receptor (beta chain) sequence. The data derive from a study of response to subunit inactivated influenza vaccine. TCRdb itself ran the RT-PCR reads through MiXCR, one entry per CDR3 protein. The profile shows approximately 490,000 distinct CDR3 sequences, approximately 7.7% of them singletons. The CDR3 length is 16 residues. V lost 5 bases, J lost 0 bases, and 15 bases lay in between. Germline V gives CDR1 SGHTA, CDR2 FQGNSA. The rearrangement joins TRBV7-2 to TRBJ2-3; TRBD1 might be the D (5 bases). The sequences come from PBMCs from blood, collected about 24 months after vaccination. This receptor was taken from a man between 50 and 69 years old who received an inactivated influenza vaccine. CDR3 coding DNA: TGTGCCAGCAGCCCCCATAGGGGTTCTAGCACAGATACGCAGTATTTT. Encoded protein: CASSPHRGSSTDTQYF.